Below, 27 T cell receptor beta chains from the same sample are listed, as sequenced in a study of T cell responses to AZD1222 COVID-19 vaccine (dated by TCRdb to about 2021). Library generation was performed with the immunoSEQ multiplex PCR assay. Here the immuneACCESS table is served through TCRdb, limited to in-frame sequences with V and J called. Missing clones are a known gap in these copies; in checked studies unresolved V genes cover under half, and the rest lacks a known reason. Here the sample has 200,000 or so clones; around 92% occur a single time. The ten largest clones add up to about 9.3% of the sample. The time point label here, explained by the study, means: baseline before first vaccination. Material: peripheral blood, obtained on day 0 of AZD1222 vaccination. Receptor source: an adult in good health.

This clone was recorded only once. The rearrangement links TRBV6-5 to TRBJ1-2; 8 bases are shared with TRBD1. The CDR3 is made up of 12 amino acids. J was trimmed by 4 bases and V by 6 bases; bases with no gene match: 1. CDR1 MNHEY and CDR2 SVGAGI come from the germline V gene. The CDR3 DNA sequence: TGTGCCAGCAGCAGGGGGCTCTATGGCTACACCTTC. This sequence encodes CASSRGLYGYTF.

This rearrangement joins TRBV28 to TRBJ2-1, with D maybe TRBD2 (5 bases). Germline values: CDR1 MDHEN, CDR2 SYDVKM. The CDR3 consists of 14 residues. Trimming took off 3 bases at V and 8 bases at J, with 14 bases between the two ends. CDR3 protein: CASSFAGRRDEQFF. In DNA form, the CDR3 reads TGTGCCAGCAGTTTCGCGGGTCGGCGGGATGAGCAGTTCTTC.

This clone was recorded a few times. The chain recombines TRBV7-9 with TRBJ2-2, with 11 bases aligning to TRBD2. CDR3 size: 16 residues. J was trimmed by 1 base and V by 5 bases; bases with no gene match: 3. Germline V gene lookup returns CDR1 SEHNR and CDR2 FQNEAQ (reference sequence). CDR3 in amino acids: CASSRLAGGNTGELFF. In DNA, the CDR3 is TGTGCCAGCAGCCGTCTAGCGGGAGGGAACACCGGGGAGCTGTTTTTT.

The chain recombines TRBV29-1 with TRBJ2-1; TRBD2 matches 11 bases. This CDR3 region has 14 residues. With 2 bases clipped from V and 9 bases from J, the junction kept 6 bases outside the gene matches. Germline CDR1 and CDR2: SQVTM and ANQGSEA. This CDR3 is CSVESPSGRFEQFF. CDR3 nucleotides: TGCAGCGTTGAAAGTCCTAGCGGGAGGTTTGAGCAGTTCTTC.

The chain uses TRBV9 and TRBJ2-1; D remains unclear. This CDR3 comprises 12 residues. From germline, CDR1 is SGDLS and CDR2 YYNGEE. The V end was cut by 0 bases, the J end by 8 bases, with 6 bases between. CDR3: CASSVAGYEQFF. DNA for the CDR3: TGTGCCAGCAGCGTAGCCGGGTATGAGCAGTTCTTC.

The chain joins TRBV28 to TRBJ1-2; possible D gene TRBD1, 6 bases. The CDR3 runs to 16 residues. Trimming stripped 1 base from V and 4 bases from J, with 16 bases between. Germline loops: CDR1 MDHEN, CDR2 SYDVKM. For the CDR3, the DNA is TGTGCCAGCAGTTTATCCGTCGGCAGGGGCTCCTATGGCTACACCTTC. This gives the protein CASSLSVGRGSYGYTF.

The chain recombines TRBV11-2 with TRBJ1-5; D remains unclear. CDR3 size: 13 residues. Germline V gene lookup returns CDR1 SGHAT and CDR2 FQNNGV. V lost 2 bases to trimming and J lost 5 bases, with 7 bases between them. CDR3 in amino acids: CASSLSGYQPQHF. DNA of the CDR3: TGTGCCAGCAGCTTAAGCGGCTATCAGCCCCAGCATTTT.

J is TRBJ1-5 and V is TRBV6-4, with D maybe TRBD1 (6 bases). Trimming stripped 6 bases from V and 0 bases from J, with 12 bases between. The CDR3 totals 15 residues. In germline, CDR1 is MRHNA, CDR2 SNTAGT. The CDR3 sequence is CASRYGTNSNQPQHF. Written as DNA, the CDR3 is TGTGCCAGCAGATACGGGACAAATAGCAATCAGCCCCAGCATTTT.

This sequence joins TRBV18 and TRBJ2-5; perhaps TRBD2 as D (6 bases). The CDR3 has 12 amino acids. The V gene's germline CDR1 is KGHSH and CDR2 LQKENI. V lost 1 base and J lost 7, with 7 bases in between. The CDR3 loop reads CASSPQEGTQYF. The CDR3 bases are TGTGCCAGCTCACCACAGGAGGGGACCCAGTACTTC.

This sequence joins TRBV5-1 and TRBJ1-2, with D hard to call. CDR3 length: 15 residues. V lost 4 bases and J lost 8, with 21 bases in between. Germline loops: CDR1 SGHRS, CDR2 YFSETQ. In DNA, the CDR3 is TGCGCCAGCAGCGCGGGCGGCGGGAATCAACAGGGCTACACCTTC. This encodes CASSAGGGNQQGYTF. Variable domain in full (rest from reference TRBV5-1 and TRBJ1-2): KAGVTQTPRYLIKTRGQQVTLSCSPISGHRSVSWYQQTPGQGLQFLFEYFSETQRNKGNFPGRFSGRQFSNSRSEMNVSTLELGDSALYLCASSAGGGNQQGYTFGSGTRLTVV.

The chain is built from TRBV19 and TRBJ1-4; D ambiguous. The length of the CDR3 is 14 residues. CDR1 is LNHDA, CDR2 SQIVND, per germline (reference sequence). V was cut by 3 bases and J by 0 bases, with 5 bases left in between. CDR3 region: CASSIASTNEKLFF. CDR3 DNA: TGTGCCAGTAGTATCGCTTCAACTAATGAAAAACTGTTTTTT.

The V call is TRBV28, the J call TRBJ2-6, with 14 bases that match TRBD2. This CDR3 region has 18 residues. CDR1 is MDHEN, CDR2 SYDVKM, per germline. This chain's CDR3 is CAAGQTSGRVTGANVLTF. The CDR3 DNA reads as TGTGCGGCGGGGCAGACTAGCGGGAGGGTTACTGGGGCCAACGTCCTGACTTTC.

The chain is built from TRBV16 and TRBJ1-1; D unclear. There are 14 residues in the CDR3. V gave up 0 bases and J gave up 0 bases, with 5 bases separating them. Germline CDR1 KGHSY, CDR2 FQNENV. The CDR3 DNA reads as TGTGCCAGCAGCCAATCACCCCTGAACACTGAAGCTTTCTTT. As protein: CASSQSPLNTEAFF.

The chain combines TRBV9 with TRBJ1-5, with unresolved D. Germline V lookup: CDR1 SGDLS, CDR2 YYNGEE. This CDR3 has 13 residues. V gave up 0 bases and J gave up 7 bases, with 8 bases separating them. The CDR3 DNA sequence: TGTGCCAGCAGCGTAGTACAGCCCCAGCCCCAGCATTTT. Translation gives CASSVVQPQPQHF.

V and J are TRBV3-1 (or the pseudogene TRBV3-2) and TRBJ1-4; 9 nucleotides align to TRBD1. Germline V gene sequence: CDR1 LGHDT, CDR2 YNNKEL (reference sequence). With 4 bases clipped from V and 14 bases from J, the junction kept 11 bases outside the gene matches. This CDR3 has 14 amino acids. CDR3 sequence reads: CASSPPDRGRNLFF. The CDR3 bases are TGTGCCAGCAGCCCACCGGACAGGGGACGTAATCTGTTTTTT.

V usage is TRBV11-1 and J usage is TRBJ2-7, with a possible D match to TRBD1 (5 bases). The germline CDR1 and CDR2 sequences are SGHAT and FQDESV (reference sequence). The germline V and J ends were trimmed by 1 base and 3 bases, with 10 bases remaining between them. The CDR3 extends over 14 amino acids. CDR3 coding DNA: TGTGCCAGCAGCTTAGATGGGGCCGACTACGAGCAGTACTTC. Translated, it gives CASSLDGADYEQYF.

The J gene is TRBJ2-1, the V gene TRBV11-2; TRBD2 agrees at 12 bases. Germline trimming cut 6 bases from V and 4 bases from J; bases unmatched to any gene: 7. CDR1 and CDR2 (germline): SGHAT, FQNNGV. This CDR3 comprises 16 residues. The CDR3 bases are TGTGCCAGCAGGCGACTAGCGGGAGCGACTTACAATGAGCAGTTCTTC. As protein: CASRRLAGATYNEQFF.

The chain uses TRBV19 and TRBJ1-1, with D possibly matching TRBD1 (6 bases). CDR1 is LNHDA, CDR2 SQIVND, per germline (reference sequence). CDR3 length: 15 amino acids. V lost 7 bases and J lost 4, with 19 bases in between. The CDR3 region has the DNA TGTGCCAGTAAAGGGATCGGGGGGCTGGGCACTGAAGCTTTCTTT. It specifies CASKGIGGLGTEAFF.

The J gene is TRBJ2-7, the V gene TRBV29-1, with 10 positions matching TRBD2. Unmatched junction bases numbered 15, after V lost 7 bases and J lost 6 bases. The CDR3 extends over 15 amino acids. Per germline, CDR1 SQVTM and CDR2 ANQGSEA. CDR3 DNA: TGCAGCGGGGGAGGGGAGCGGGAGGGCCTGGTCGAGCAGTACTTC. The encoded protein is CSGGGEREGLVEQYF.

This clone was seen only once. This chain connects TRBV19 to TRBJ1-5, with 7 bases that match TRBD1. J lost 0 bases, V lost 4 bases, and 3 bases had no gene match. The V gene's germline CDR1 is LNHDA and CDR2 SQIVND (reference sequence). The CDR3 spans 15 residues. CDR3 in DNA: TGTGCCAGTAGTAGGGACAGTGGTAGCAATCAGCCCCAGCATTTT. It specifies CASSRDSGSNQPQHF. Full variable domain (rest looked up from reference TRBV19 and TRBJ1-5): DGGITQSPKYLFRKEGQNVTLSCEQNLNHDAMYWYRQDPGQGLRLIYYSQIVNDFQKGDIAEGYSVSREKKESFPLTVTSAQKNPTAFYLCASSRDSGSNQPQHFGDGTRLSIL.

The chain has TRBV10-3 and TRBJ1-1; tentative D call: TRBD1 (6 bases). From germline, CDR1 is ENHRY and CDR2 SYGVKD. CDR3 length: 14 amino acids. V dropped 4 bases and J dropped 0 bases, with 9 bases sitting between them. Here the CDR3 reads CAISAGAVNTEAFF. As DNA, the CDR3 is TGTGCCATCAGTGCGGGGGCCGTGAACACTGAAGCTTTCTTT.

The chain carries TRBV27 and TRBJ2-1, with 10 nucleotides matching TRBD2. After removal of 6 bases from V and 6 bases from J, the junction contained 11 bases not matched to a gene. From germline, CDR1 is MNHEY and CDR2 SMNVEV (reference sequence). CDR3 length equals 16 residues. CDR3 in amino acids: CASRSGLAATSNEQFF. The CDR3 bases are TGTGCCAGCAGAAGTGGACTAGCGGCAACTTCCAATGAGCAGTTCTTC.

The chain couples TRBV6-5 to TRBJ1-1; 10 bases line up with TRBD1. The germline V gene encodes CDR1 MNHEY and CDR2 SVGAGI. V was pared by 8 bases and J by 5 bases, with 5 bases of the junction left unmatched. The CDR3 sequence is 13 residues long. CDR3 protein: CASRRQGATEAFF. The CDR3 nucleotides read TGTGCCAGCCGTCGACAGGGGGCGACTGAAGCTTTCTTT.

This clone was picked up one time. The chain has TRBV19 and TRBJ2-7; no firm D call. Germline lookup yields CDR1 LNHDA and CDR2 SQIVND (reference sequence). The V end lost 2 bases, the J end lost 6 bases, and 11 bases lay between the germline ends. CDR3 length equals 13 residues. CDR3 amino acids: CASSINSDFEQYF. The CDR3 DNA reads TGTGCCAGTAGTATAAACAGCGATTTCGAGCAGTACTTC.

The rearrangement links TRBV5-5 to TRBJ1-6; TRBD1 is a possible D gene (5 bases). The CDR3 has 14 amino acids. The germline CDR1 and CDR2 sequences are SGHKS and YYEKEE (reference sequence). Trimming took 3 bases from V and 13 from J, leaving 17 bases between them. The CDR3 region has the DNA TGTGCCAGCAGCTCCGGGACGGTGATTGTTCCCCTCCACTTT. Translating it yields CASSSGTVIVPLHF.

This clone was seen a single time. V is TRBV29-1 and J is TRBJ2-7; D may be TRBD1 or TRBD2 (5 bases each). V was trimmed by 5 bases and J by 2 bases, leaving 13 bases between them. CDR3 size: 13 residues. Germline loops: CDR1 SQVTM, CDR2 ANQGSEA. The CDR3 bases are TGCAGCGTTACCGGGACCCTTACCTACGAGCAGTACTTC. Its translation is CSVTGTLTYEQYF.

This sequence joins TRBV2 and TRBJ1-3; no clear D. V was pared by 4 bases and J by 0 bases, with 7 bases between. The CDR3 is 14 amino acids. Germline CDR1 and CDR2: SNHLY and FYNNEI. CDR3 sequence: CASSVFSSGNTIYF. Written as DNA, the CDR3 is TGTGCCAGCAGTGTATTTAGCTCTGGAAACACCATATATTTT.